These 10 T cell receptor beta chains share one sample of origin, sequenced in a study of vaccination and CD4 T cells after COVID-19. Cultured CD4+ T cell DNA was sequenced using the Oncomine TCR Beta short-read assay. TCRdb redid the calling of the PCR reads with MiXCR, one entry per CDR3 protein. The sample includes 4,000 or so distinct CDR3 sequences, approximately 19% of them seen just once. These receptors lack a known antigen. Described treatment: roughly 10-day PBMC culture with coronavirus spike peptide pools or control peptides (ViraFEST assay). The sequenced sample was CD4+ T cells from blood, cultured in vitro. These receptors all come from a human donor who had recovered from COVID-19.

This chain connects TRBV6-5 to TRBJ1-1; tentative D call: TRBD1 (5 bases). The V and J ends lost 4 bases and 5 bases respectively, with 23 bases between them. Germline CDR1 is MNHEY and CDR2 is SVGAGI. The CDR3 runs to 17 residues. This chain's CDR3 is CASSFSQLRASPTEAFF. In nucleotides, the CDR3 is TGTGCCAGCAGTTTTTCACAGCTCAGGGCAAGCCCAACTGAAGCTTTCTTT.

A few counts support this clonotype. This chain uses TRBV10-1 with TRBJ2-1; 7 bases match TRBD1. The V gene end was trimmed by 4 bases and the J gene end by 7 bases; junction bases not matched to a gene: 4. Germline V lookup: CDR1 WNHNN, CDR2 SYGVQD (reference sequence). CDR3 length equals 13 residues. CDR3: CASSGGGLNEQFF. CDR3 bases: TGCGCCAGCAGTGGAGGGGGCTTGAATGAGCAGTTCTTC.

Only a few counts were recorded for this clonotype. V is TRBV5-8 and J is TRBJ2-2; possibly TRBD2 for D (5 bases). Germline values: CDR1 SGHTS, CDR2 YDEGEE. This CDR3 region has 17 residues. V lost 4 bases and J 2 bases, leaving 18 bases between the germline ends. DNA for the CDR3: TGTGCCAGCAGCAGAAGAGAGCGGTCTCTTAACACCGGGGAGCTGTTTTTT. Amino acids: CASSRRERSLNTGELFF.

This clonotype has just a few counts. The chain uses TRBV20-1 and TRBJ1-6; D call uncertain. Germline assignment: CDR1 DFQATT and CDR2 SNEGSKA (reference sequence). V was clipped by 2 bases and J by 8 bases, with 10 bases between them. The CDR3 loop spans 13 amino acids. CDR3 in DNA: TGCAGTGCTAGAACAATTGGGGATTCACCCCTCCACTTT. Translating it yields CSARTIGDSPLHF.

This clonotype turned up a few times. The V call is TRBV6-1, the J call TRBJ1-1, with TRBD1 matching 10 bases. The CDR3 has 15 amino acids. The germline V gene has CDR1 MNHNS and CDR2 SASEGT. J was trimmed by 4 bases and V by 4 bases; bases with no gene match: 6. Written as DNA, the CDR3 is TGTGCCAGCAGTGGGGGACAGGGGCGCGGCACTGAAGCTTTCTTT. Translating it yields CASSGGQGRGTEAFF.

Only a few counts were recorded for this clonotype. V is TRBV30 and J is TRBJ1-6; 11 nucleotides line up with TRBD1. The CDR3 is 17 residues long. The junction had 10 bases not matched to a gene; V was cut back by 2 bases and J by 7 bases. Germline lookup yields CDR1 GTSNPN and CDR2 SVGIG (reference sequence). In DNA, the CDR3 is TGTGCCTGGAGTCCCGGGACAGGGGGTTTTTTGAATTCACCCCTCCACTTT. This codes for CAWSPGTGGFLNSPLHF.

In this sample, this clonotype is medium-sized. The gene calls are TRBV30 and TRBJ2-3; 13 positions match TRBD2. V lost 1 base and J lost 2; bases outside the gene matches: 12. The germline CDR1 and CDR2 sequences are GTSNPN and SVGIG (reference sequence). The length of the CDR3 is 19 residues. DNA of the CDR3: TGTGCCTGGAGTGGTAGACTAGCGGGGGGACCCCAAAACACAGATACGCAGTATTTT. Residues: CAWSGRLAGGPQNTDTQYF.

This clonotype was counted only a few times. The J gene is TRBJ1-5, the V gene TRBV20-1, with TRBD1 as a possible D gene (5 bases). The CDR3 loop spans 15 amino acids. The germline V gene encodes CDR1 DFQATT and CDR2 SNEGSKA (reference sequence). Trimming stripped 5 bases from V and 2 bases from J, with 16 bases between. The CDR3 is CSAWTAGGGNQPQHF. The CDR3 DNA follows: TGCAGTGCTTGGACGGCCGGGGGGGGCAATCAGCCCCAGCATTTT.

V usage is TRBV6-2 or TRBV6-3 and J usage is TRBJ2-7, with D possibly TRBD1 on 5 matching bases. Germline lookup yields CDR1 MNHEY and CDR2 SVGEGT. There are 13 residues in the CDR3. The V and J ends lost 6 bases and 2 bases respectively, with 11 bases between them. CDR3: CASRSTGAYEQYF. CDR3 DNA sequence: TGTGCCAGCAGATCAACAGGAGCCTACGAGCAGTACTTC.

This clonotype has more than one count but fewer than ten. The DNA for the CDR3 is TGCGCCAGCAGCATAAGGACCCTTCACGGAAACAATCAGCCCCAGCATTTT. Translated, it gives CASSIRTLHGNNQPQHF. The chain carries TRBV4-1 and TRBJ1-5; no clear D gene. The V gene lost 5 bases and the J gene lost 3 bases, with 20 bases spanning the gap. Germline lookup yields CDR1 MGHRA and CDR2 YSYEKL. The length of the CDR3 is 17 residues.